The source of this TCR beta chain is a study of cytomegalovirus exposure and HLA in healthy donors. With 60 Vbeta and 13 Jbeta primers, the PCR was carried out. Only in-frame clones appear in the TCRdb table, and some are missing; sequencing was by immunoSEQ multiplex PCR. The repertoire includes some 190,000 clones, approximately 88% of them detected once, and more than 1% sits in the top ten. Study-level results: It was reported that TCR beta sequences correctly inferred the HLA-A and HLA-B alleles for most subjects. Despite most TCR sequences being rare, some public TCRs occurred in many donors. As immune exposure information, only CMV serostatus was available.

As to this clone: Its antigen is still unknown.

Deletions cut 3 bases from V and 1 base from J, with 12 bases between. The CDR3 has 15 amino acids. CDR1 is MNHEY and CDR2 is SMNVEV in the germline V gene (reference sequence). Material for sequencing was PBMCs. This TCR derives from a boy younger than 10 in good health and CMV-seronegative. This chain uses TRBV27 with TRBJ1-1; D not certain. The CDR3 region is CASSFMKNTNTEAFF. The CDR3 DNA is TGTGCCAGCAGTTTCATGAAAAACACGAACACTGAAGCTTTCTTT.